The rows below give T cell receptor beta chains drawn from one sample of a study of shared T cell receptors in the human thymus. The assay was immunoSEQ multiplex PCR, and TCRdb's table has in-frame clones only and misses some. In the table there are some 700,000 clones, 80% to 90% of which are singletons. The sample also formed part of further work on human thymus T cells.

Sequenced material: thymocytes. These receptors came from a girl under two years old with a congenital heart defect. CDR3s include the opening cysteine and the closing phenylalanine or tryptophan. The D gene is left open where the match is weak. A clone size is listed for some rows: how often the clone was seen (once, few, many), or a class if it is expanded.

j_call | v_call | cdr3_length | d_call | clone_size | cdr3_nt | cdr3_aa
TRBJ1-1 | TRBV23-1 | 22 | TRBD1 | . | TGCGCCAGCAGTCAAGTTAATGGGACAGGGCTGATTGCTGCCGGGGCGAACACTGAAGCTTTCTTT | CASSQVNGTGLIAAGANTEAFF
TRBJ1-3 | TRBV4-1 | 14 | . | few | TGCGCCAGCAGCTCCTCCCTCGCTGGAAACACCATATATTTT | CASSSSLAGNTIYF
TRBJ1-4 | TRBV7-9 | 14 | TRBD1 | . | TGTGCCAGCAGCTCGGGACAGGGGGTCGAAAAACTGTTTTTT | CASSSGQGVEKLFF
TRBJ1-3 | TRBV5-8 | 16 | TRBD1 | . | TGTGCCAGCAGCCGGTGGGGACAGCCCCAGGGAAACACCATATATTTT | CASSRWGQPQGNTIYF
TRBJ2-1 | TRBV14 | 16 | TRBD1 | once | TGTGCCAGCAGCTCTACCCTAGACAGGGTAGGCAATGAGCAGTTCTTC | CASSSTLDRVGNEQFF
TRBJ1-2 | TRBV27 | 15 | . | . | TGTGCCAGCAGTTCCGTACACAGGGAAACCGATGGCTACACCTTC | CASSSVHRETDGYTF
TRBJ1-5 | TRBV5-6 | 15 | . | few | TGTGCCAGCAGCTTGGCCCTACAGGGACCGGGGCCCCAGCATTTT | CASSLALQGPGPQHF
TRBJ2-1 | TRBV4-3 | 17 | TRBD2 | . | TGCGCCAGCAGCCAAGATTGGGCACGGGGGGGCCAGGGTGAGCAGTTCTTC | CASSQDWARGGQGEQFF
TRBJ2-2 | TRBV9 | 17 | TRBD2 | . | TGTGCCAGCAGCGGCAGTATAGCGGGGGGGAACACCGGGGAGCTGTTTTTT | CASSGSIAGGNTGELFF
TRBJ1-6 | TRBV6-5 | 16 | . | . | TGTGCCAGCAGTTACTCGGGACTCTCCTATAATTCACCCCTCCACTTT | CASSYSGLSYNSPLHF
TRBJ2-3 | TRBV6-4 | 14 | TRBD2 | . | TGTGCCAGCAGCGGGACTACCCCAGGCGATACGCAGTATTTT | CASSGTTPGDTQYF
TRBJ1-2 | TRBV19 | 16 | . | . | TGTGCCAGTACCCCCGGGGGGCCCCAAGCCGGCTATGGCTACACCTTC | CASTPGGPQAGYGYTF
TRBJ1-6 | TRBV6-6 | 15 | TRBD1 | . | TGTGCCAGCCATAATAGGGGGCTGAGCAGTTCACCCCTCCACTTT | CASHNRGLSSSPLHF
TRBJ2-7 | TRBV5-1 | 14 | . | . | TGCGCCAGCAGCCCTCGGGACAACACCTACGAGCAGTACTTC | CASSPRDNTYEQYF
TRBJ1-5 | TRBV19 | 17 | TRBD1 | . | TGTGCCAGTAGTATAGGGGACAGAACGGCCAGCAATCAGCCCCAGCATTTT | CASSIGDRTASNQPQHF
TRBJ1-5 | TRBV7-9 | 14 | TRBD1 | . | TGTGCCAGCAGCTTGGACAGGGCCAATCAGCCCCAGCATTTT | CASSLDRANQPQHF
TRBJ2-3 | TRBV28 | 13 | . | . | TGTGCCACCCATTCGGGGGTTACAGATACGCAGTATTTT | CATHSGVTDTQYF
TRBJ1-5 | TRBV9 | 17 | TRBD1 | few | TGTGCCAGCAGCGTAGATGTGGGAGACAGGGAAAATCAGCCCCAGCATTTT | CASSVDVGDRENQPQHF
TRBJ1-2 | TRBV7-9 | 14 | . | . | TGTGCCAGCAGTCACAAGACTAGAGGCTATGGCTACACCTTC | CASSHKTRGYGYTF
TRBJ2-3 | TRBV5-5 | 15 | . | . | TGTGCCAGCAGCTTGGAGAGGGGGGGGCGGGGTACGCAGTATTTT | CASSLERGGRGTQYF
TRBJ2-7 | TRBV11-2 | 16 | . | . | TGTGCCAGCAGCAGTAGTAGGACAGAGAGGCCCTACGAGCAGTACTTC | CASSSSRTERPYEQYF
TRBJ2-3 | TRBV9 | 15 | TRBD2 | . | TGTGCCAGCAGCGTGGGACTACAATCCACAGATACGCAGTATTTT | CASSVGLQSTDTQYF
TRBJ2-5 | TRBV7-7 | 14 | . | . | TGTGCTAGCAGCTCCCCGGGACTCCAAGAGACCCAGTACTTC | CASSSPGLQETQYF
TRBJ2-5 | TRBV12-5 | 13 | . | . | TGTGCTAGTGGTCCACAGGGAGAAGAGACCCAGTACTTC | CASGPQGEETQYF
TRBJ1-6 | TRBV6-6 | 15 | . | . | TGTGCCAGCAGTTACGCTGGGGGGTTAAGGTCACCCCTCCACTTT | CASSYAGGLRSPLHF
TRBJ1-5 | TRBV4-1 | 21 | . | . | TGCGCCAGCAGCCAAGAAGTTTTCAAGTGGGCAGCGGGTTATAGCAATCAGCCCCAGCATTTT | CASSQEVFKWAAGYSNQPQHF
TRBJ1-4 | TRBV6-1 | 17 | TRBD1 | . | TGTGCCAGCAGTGGAAAAGTACAGGGGGCGCGTAATGAAAAACTGTTTTTT | CASSGKVQGARNEKLFF
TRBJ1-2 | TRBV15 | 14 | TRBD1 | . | TGTGCCACCAGCAGAGTAACACAGGGGGCCGGCTACACCTTC | CATSRVTQGAGYTF
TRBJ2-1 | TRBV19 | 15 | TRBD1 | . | TGTGCCAGTAGTAGAGGCCAGGGGGCCCACAATGAGCAGTTCTTC | CASSRGQGAHNEQFF
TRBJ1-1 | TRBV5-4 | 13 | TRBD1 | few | TGTGCCAGCAGAGGACAGGGTGACACTGAAGCTTTCTTT | CASRGQGDTEAFF
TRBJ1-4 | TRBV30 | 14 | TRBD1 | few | TGTGCCTGGGACACCCGGGACAGCAATGAAAAACTGTTTTTT | CAWDTRDSNEKLFF
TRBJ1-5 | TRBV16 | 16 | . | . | TGTGCCAGCAGCCCCGGTGGAGCGAGGAGCAATCAGCCCCAGCATTTT | CASSPGGARSNQPQHF
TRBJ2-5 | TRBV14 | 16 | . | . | TGTGCCAGCAGCCTACAACAGGGACCGACTGAAGAGACCCAGTACTTC | CASSLQQGPTEETQYF
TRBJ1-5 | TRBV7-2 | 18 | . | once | TGTGCCAGCAGCCAGGGGAGGGTTTCCAGGCACCGGGATCAGCCCCAGCATTTT | CASSQGRVSRHRDQPQHF
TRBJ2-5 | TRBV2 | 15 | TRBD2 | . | TGTGCCACGACTCCCGGGACTAGAATTCAAGAGACCCAGTACTTC | CATTPGTRIQETQYF
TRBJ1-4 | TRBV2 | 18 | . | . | TGTGCCAGCAGTGAATTTGGGGTCCCGGCGGGGGGCAGTGAAAAACTGTTTTTT | CASSEFGVPAGGSEKLFF
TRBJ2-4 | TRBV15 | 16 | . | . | TGTGCCACCAGCAGAGATTTGGGCAGCCAGGTGAACATTCAGTACTTC | CATSRDLGSQVNIQYF
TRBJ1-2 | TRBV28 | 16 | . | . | TGTGCCAGCAGCCGACACCCTAACAGGGTACGTTATGGCTACACCTTC | CASSRHPNRVRYGYTF